The 12 T cell receptor beta chains below were found in one sample sequenced in a study of CD8+ T cells in alopecia areata. It was cDNA, reverse transcribed from extracted RNA, that served as the sequencing template. Measured with immunoSEQ multiplex PCR; TCRdb has only the in-frame clones, and not every one. This sample carries about 210,000 clones, approximately 47% of them seen once, and the ten largest clones take over 2%. Described treatment: oral pan-JAK inhibitor, 5-10 mg twice daily. Specimen: CD4+ T cells sorted from blood, collected around week 36, from a patient treated with tofacitinib. These receptor sequences come from a human donor with alopecia areata.

The rearrangement joins TRBV5-4 to TRBJ2-3, with D possibly TRBD1 on 6 matching bases. Trimming took 3 bases from V and 4 from J, leaving 15 bases between them. The CDR3 is made up of 15 amino acids. The V gene's germline CDR1 is SGHNT and CDR2 YYREEE (reference sequence). The CDR3 DNA sequence: TGTGCCAGCAGCTGGGGAGATGGGGGCGCAGATACGCAGTATTTT. Protein: CASSWGDGGADTQYF.

The J gene is TRBJ2-1, the V gene TRBV30; D remains ambiguous. Trimming shortened V by 4 bases and J by 3 bases, and 10 bases separated the two germline ends. CDR3 length: 13 residues. CDR1 is GTSNPN, CDR2 SVGIG, per germline (reference sequence). The CDR3 DNA sequence: TGTGCCTGGATTGACCAAGGCTACAATGAGCAGTTCTTC. This sequence encodes CAWIDQGYNEQFF.

The gene calls are TRBV9 and TRBJ1-1; no firm D call. In germline, CDR1 is SGDLS, CDR2 YYNGEE. Deletions cut 4 bases from V and 0 bases from J, with 13 bases between. CDR3 length: 15 amino acids. CDR3 in DNA: TGTGCCAGCAGCCCACTAGTGCTCATGAACACTGAAGCTTTCTTT. Protein product: CASSPLVLMNTEAFF. Variable domain in full (rest from reference TRBV9 and TRBJ1-1): DSGVTQTPKHLITATGQRVTLRCSPRSGDLSVYWYQQSLDQGLQFLIQYYNGEERAKGNILERFSAQQFPDLHSELNLSSLELGDSALYFCASSPLVLMNTEAFFGQGTRLTVV.

The rearrangement uses TRBV9 and TRBJ2-3; D is uncertain. The V and J ends lost 0 bases and 1 base respectively, with 6 bases between them. CDR1 is SGDLS and CDR2 is YYNGEE in the germline V gene. The CDR3 is 14 residues long. The CDR3 nucleotides read TGTGCCAGCAGCGTAGACGTACGCACAGATACGCAGTATTTT. Its protein is CASSVDVRTDTQYF.

The rearrangement joins TRBV23-1 to TRBJ2-1; D remains ambiguous. TRBV23-1 is reported as an ORF; its role is uncertain. Trimming cost V 4 bases and J 6 bases, with 22 bases left between them. The CDR3 is 17 amino acids. The CDR3 region has the DNA TGCGCCAGCAGTCTACTGCCCTTCCCGAGGCGGTCCAATGAGCAGTTCTTC. It is translated as CASSLLPFPRRSNEQFF.

In this sample, this clone turned up a few times. The chain recombines TRBV7-9 with TRBJ2-1, with D unclear. Germline V lookup: CDR1 SEHNR, CDR2 FQNEAQ (reference sequence). Trimming took 2 bases from V and 0 from J, leaving 8 bases between them. The CDR3 length is 15 residues. CDR3 in amino acids: CASSLQHPSYNEQFF. CDR3 nucleotide sequence: TGTGCCAGCAGCTTACAGCACCCCTCCTACAATGAGCAGTTCTTC.

The chain recombines TRBV2 with TRBJ2-4; D remains unclear. CDR1 SNHLY and CDR2 FYNNEI come from the germline V gene. The CDR3 sequence is 14 residues long. Trimming took off 2 bases at V and 0 bases at J, with 5 bases between the two ends. CDR3 region: CASSERRAKNIQYF. CDR3 sequence (DNA): TGTGCCAGCAGTGAAAGGAGAGCCAAAAACATTCAGTACTTC. Based on the CDR3 plus reference TRBV2 and TRBJ2-4, the full variable domain is EPEVTQTPSHQVTQMGQEVILRCVPISNHLYFYWYRQILGQKVEFLVSFYNNEISEKSEIFDDQFSVERPDGSNFTLKIRSTKLEDSAMYFCASSERRAKNIQYFGAGTRLSVL.

This clone has a handful of counts. This sequence joins TRBV27 and TRBJ2-3, with 11 nucleotides matching TRBD2. This CDR3 comprises 17 residues. V lost 2 bases and J lost 2; bases outside the gene matches: 6. Germline assignment: CDR1 MNHEY and CDR2 SMNVEV (reference sequence). The CDR3 DNA reads as TGTGCCAGCAGTTTAGGGACTAGCGGAGGCTACACAGATACGCAGTATTTT. Translated, it gives CASSLGTSGGYTDTQYF.

The chain has TRBV6-5 and TRBJ2-1; D ambiguous. The CDR3 has 15 residues. V lost 2 bases to trimming and J lost 8 bases, with 16 bases between them. Germline V gives CDR1 MNHEY, CDR2 SVGAGI. The CDR3 nucleotides are TGTGCCAGCAGTTACAGCCCAACGGGTCGGTATGAGCAGTTCTTC. This gives the protein CASSYSPTGRYEQFF.

This clone was seen a few times. The chain joins TRBV29-1 to TRBJ2-1, with 11 bases aligning to TRBD1. The V segment lost 5 bases and the J segment 4 bases; nucleotides outside the gene matches: 4. This CDR3 is built from 14 residues. Germline CDR1 is SQVTM and CDR2 is ANQGSEA. CDR3 sequence reads: CSVQDRGLYNEQFF. The CDR3 DNA is TGCAGCGTTCAGGACAGGGGGCTATACAATGAGCAGTTCTTC.

This clone has just one count. The chain recombines TRBV7-8 with TRBJ2-1; tentatively, D is TRBD2 (5 bases). The CDR3 has 14 residues. V lost 5 bases to trimming and J lost 4 bases, with 12 bases between them. Germline CDR1 reads SGHVS; CDR2 reads FQNEAQ. The chain's CDR3 is CASSHPGIYNEQFF. The CDR3 DNA reads as TGTGCCAGCAGCCACCCGGGGATTTACAATGAGCAGTTCTTC.

This chain uses TRBV4-1 with TRBJ2-7; 8 positions agree with TRBD2. V lost 0 bases to trimming and J lost 6 bases; unmatched junction nucleotides: 16. Germline-derived CDR1 and CDR2 are MGHRA and YSYEKL. The CDR3 contains 18 residues. The CDR3 is CASSQDPPPGGARGEQYF. Here the CDR3 DNA reads TGCGCCAGCAGCCAAGATCCCCCGCCGGGGGGGGCGAGAGGCGAGCAGTACTTC.